Presented here are 7 T cell receptor beta chains from one specimen sequenced in a study of a mutant IDH1 vaccine in newly diagnosed glioma. The time point here: baseline, week 1 (first vaccination visit). Treatment specified: pre-vaccination baseline after standard-of-care therapy. Repertoires were generated with immunoSEQ multiplex PCR, while TCRdb's copy carries only in-frame clones and drops some. In the table there are 75,000 to 100,000 clones, about 90% of which are singletons. The starting material was PBMCs, obtained from a glioma patient treated with radiotherapy, temozolomide or both. Every receptor here comes from a woman between 45 and 60 years old with glioma.

The rearrangement joins TRBV5-4 to TRBJ2-7; 11 positions agree with TRBD1. V lost 4 bases and J lost 3; bases outside the gene matches: 9. Per the germline V gene, CDR1 is SGHNT and CDR2 is YYREEE (reference sequence). This CDR3 region has 16 residues. CDR3: CASSTPGTGGNYEQYF. CDR3 sequence (DNA): TGTGCCAGCAGCACACCCGGGACAGGGGGAAACTACGAGCAGTACTTC.

The chain combines TRBV4-1 with TRBJ2-3, with 7 bases fitting TRBD1. Germline V lookup: CDR1 MGHRA, CDR2 YSYEKL. This CDR3 has 11 amino acids. V lost 5 bases and J lost 10; bases outside the gene matches: 3. This chain's CDR3 is CASSAGGAQYF. The DNA of the CDR3 is TGCGCCAGCAGCGCAGGGGGTGCGCAGTATTTT.

The chain uses TRBV6-1 and TRBJ1-3; D uncertain. Trimming cost V 6 bases and J 0 bases, with 12 bases left between them. The CDR3 sequence is 15 residues long. Looked up from germline, CDR1 is MNHNS and CDR2 is SASEGT. The DNA of the CDR3 is TGTGCCAGCAGAGCCCTGACAAACTCTGGAAACACCATATATTTT. Translated, it gives CASRALTNSGNTIYF.

The genes are TRBV7-2 and TRBJ2-1; TRBD1 matches at 9 bases. With V trimmed by 6 bases and J by 0 bases, 6 bases remained unmatched. Per germline, CDR1 SGHTA and CDR2 FQGNSA. The CDR3 loop spans 16 amino acids. CDR3 DNA sequence: TGTGCCAGCAGTTGGACAGGGGTTAGCTCCTACAATGAGCAGTTCTTC. Translation gives CASSWTGVSSYNEQFF.

Written as DNA, the CDR3 is TGTGCCAGCACCGACAGGCTGAGAACCGGGGAGCTGTTTTTT. Translation: CASTDRLRTGELFF. V is TRBV28 and J is TRBJ2-2, with D possibly being TRBD1 (6 bases). V was cut by 7 bases and J by 5 bases, with 14 bases left in between. This CDR3 contains 14 residues. CDR1 is MDHEN, CDR2 SYDVKM, per germline.

The V call is TRBV30, the J call TRBJ2-5, with D possibly TRBD2 on 5 matching bases. Germline values: CDR1 GTSNPN, CDR2 SVGIG (reference sequence). With 8 bases removed from V and 2 bases from J, the gap between germline ends came to 18 bases. This CDR3 spans 14 amino acids. This chain's CDR3 is CALEGSSLQETQYF. The DNA of the CDR3 is TGTGCCCTGGAAGGGTCTAGCCTACAAGAGACCCAGTACTTC.

The chain links TRBV18 to TRBJ1-1; no firm D call. Trimming left V 3 bases short and J 2 bases short, with 16 bases between. The CDR3 is made up of 16 amino acids. CDR1 KGHSH and CDR2 LQKENI come from the germline V gene. The CDR3 DNA follows: TGTGCCAGCTCACCTCGGACCGGGAACTCTAACACTGAAGCTTTCTTT. Residues: CASSPRTGNSNTEAFF.